The T cell receptor (beta chain) under discussion was sequenced for a study of response to subunit inactivated influenza vaccine. Germline-derived CDR1 and CDR2 are SNHLY and FYNNEI. This CDR3 spans 11 amino acids. The V gene lost 7 bases and the J gene lost 8 bases, with 11 bases spanning the gap. Whole-study results and caveats: The authors suggested that every seasonal influenza vaccination recruits few new T cells.

TCRdb called the RT-PCR reads again in MiXCR, with one record for every CDR3 protein. The sample shows 550,000 to 650,000 distinct CDR3 sequences, roughly 10% of them seen only once. This clonotype was counted between two and nine times. Antigen: not known. V gene TRBV2 combines with J gene TRBJ1-2; a weak D match, TRBD1 (6 bases). Sequencing was performed on PBMCs from blood, taken on the day of vaccination. The sequence came from a middle-aged man who received an inactivated influenza vaccine. The CDR3 region has the DNA TGTGCCAGCACAGGGGACGGCGGCTACACCTTC. It specifies CASTGDGGYTF. Full variable domain (outside the CDR3, taken from reference TRBV2 and TRBJ1-2): EPEVTQTPSHQVTQMGQEVILRCVPISNHLYFYWYRQILGQKVEFLVSFYNNEISEKSEIFDDQFSVERPDGSNFTLKIRSTKLEDSAMYFCASTGDGGYTFGSGTRLTVV.